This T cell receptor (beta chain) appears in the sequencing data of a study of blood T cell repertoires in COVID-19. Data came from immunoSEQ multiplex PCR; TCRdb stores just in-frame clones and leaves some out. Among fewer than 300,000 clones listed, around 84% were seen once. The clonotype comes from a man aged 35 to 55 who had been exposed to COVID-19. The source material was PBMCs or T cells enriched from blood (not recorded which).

Written as DNA, the CDR3 is TGCGCCAGCAGCTTGTCCGACAGTTCGGGCTACACCTTC. It specifies CASSLSDSSGYTF. The chain has TRBV5-1 and TRBJ1-2, with D perhaps TRBD1 (5 bases). The V and J ends lost 1 base and 8 bases respectively, with 12 bases between them. CDR1 and CDR2 (germline): SGHRS, YFSETQ. The CDR3 totals 13 residues.